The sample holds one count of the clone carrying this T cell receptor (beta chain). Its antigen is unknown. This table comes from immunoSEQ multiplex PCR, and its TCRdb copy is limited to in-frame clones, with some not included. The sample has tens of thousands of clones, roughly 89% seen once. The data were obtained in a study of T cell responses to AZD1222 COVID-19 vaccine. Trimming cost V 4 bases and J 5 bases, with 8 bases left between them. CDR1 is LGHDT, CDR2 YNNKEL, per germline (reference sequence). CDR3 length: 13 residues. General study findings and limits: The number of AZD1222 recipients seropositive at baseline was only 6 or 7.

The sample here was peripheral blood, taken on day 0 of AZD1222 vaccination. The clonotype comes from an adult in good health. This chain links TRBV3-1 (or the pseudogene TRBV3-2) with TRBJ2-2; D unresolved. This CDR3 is CASSRTRTGELFF. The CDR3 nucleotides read TGTGCCAGCAGCCGGACCAGAACCGGGGAGCTGTTTTTT.